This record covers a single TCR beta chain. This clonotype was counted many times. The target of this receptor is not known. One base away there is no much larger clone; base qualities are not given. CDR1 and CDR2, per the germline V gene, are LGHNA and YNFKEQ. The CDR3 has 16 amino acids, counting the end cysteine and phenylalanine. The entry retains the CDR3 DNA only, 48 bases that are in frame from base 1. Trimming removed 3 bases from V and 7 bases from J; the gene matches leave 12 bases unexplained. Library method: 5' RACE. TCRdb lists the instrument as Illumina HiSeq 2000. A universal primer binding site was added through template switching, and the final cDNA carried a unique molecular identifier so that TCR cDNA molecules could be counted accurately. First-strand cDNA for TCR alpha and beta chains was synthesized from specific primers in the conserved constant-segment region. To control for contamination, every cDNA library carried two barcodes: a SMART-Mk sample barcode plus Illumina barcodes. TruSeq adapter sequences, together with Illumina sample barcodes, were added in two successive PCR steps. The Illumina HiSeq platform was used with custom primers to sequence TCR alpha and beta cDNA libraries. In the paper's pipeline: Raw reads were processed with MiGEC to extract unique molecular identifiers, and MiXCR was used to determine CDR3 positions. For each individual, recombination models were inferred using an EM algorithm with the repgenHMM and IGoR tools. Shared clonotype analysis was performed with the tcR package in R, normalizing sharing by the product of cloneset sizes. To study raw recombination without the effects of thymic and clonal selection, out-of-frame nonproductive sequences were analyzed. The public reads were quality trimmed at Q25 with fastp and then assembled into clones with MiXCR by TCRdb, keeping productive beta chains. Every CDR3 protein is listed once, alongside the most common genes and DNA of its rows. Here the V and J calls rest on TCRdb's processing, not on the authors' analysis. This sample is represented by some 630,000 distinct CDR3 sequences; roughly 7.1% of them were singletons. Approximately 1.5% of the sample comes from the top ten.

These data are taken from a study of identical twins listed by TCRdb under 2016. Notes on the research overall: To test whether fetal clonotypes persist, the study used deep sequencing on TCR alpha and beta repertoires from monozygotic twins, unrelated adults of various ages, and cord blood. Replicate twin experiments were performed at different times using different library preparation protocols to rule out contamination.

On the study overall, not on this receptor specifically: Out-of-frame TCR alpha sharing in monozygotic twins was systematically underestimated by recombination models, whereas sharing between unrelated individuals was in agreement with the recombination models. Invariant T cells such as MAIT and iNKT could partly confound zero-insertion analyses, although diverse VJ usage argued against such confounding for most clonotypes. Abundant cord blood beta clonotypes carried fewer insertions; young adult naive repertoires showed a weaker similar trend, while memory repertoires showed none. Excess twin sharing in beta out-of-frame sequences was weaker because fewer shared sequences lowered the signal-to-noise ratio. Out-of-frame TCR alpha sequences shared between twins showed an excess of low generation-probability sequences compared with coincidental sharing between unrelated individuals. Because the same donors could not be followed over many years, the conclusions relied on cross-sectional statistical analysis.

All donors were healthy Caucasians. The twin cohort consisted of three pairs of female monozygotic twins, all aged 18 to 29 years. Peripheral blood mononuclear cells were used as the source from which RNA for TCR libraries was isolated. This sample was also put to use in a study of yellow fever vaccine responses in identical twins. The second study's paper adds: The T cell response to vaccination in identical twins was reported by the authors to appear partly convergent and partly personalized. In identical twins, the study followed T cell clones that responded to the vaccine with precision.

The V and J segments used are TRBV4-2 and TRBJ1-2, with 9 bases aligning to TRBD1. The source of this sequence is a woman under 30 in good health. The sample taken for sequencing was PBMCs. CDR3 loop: CASSQVQTGTGSGYTF. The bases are TGTGCCAGCAGCCAGGTCCAAACCGGGACAGGGAGTGGCTACACCTTC.